This T cell receptor (beta chain) was observed in a study of patients and donors after allogeneic stem cell transplantation. Germline CDR1 reads SEHNR; CDR2 reads FQNEAQ (reference sequence). The CDR3 covers 14 residues. Trimming pared 6 bases from V and 0 bases from J, leaving 12 bases between. This clonotype has ten or more counts. MiXCR, applied by TCRdb to the RT-PCR reads, yields one record per CDR3 protein. The sample carries about a million distinct CDR3 sequences, approximately 19% recorded once. Source material: blood, either unsorted or a sorted T cell fraction (not recorded which). The sequence derives from a human donor who was either an allogeneic HSCT recipient or a stem cell or donor lymphocyte infusion donor (not recorded which). It is not recorded whose cells these are; they may come from a transplant donor. The J gene is TRBJ2-7, the V gene TRBV7-9; the D is unclear. The CDR3 nucleotides are TGTGCCAGCAGTAGTAGGGCAAGCTCCTACGAGCAGTACTTC. Its translation is CASSSRASSYEQYF. Full variable domain (remainder filled in from reference TRBV7-9 and TRBJ2-7): DTGVSQNPRHKITKRGQNVTFRCDPISEHNRLYWYRQTLGQGPEFLTYFQNEAQLEKSRLLSDRFSAERPKGSFSTLEIQRTEQGDSAMYLCASSSRASSYEQYFGPGTRLTVT.